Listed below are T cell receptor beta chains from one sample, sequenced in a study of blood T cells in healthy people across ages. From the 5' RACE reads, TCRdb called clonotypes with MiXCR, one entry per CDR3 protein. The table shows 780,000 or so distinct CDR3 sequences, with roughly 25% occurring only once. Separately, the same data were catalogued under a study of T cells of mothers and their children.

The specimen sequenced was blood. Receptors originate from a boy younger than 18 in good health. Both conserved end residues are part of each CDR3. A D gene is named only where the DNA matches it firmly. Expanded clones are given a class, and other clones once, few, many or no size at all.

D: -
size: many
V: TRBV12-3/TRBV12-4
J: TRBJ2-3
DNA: TGTGCCAGCAGCTGGGCAGATACGCAGTATTTT
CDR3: CASSWADTQYF

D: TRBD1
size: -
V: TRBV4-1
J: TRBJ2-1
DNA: TGCGCCAGCAGCCGATCGACAGGGGAGCCCTACAATGAGCAGTTCTTC
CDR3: CASSRSTGEPYNEQFF

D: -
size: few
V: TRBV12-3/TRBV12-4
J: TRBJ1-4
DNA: TGTGCCAGCAGTTTTGATGGGGTCTTAGGAGAAAAACTGTTTTTT
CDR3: CASSFDGVLGEKLFF

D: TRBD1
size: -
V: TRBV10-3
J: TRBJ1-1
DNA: TGTGCCATCAGTGAGCAGGGGGAGAACACTGAAGCTTTCTTT
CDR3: CAISEQGENTEAFF

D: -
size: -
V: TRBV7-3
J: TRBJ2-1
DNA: TGTGCCAGCAGCGCCCAGTCTAGGAGCTCCTACAATGAGCAGTTCTTC
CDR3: CASSAQSRSSYNEQFF

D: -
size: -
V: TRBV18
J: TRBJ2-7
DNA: TGTGCCAGCTCAAGTACGACGGGGACCTACGAGCAGTACTTC
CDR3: CASSSTTGTYEQYF

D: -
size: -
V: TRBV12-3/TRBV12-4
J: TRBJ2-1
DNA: TGTGCCAGCAGTATGACTAGTCGGAATGAGCAGTTCTTC
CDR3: CASSMTSRNEQFF

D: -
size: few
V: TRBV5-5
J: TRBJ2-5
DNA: TGTGCCAGCAGCTTGAGGTCTATAGAGACCCAGTACTTC
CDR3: CASSLRSIETQYF

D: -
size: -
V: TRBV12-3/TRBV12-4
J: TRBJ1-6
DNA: TGTGCCAGCAGTTTACGAGTGAATTCACCCCTCCACTTT
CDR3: CASSLRVNSPLHF

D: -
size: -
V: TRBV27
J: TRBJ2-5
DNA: TGTGCCAGCAGTTTTTTAGGGGAGGACCAAGAGACCCAGTACTTC
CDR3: CASSFLGEDQETQYF

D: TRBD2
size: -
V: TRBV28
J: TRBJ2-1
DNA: TGTGCCAGCAGTTTACTTAGCGGGAGTTCCCTCAATGAGCAGTTCTTC
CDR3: CASSLLSGSSLNEQFF

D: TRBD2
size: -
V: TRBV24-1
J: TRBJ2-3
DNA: TGTGCCACCAGTGATTTGCGGGGGGGCACAGATACGCAGTATTTT
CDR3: CATSDLRGGTDTQYF

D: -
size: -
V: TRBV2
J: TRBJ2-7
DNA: TGTGCCAGCAGTGCCCCCCCGGGCCTCTACGAGCAGTACTTC
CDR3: CASSAPPGLYEQYF

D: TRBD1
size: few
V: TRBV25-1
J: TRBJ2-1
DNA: TGTGCCAGCAGCAGGACAGGCTTTCCAAGCTCCTACAATGAGCAGTTCTTC
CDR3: CASSRTGFPSSYNEQFF

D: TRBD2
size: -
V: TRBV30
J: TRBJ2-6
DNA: TGTGCCAGCCTCCCGGGACTAGGCTTCTCTGGGGCCAACGTCCTGACTTTC
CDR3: CASLPGLGFSGANVLTF

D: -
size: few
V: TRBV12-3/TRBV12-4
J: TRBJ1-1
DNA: TGTGCCAGCAGTTTAGCGCAGGAAAACACTGAAGCTTTCTTT
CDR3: CASSLAQENTEAFF

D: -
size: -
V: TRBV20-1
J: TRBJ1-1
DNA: TGCAGTGCTAGAGGAGGGTTCATGAACACTGAAGCTTTCTTT
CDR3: CSARGGFMNTEAFF

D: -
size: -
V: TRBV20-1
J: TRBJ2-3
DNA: TGCAGTGCTACACGGGAGCCCACAGATACGCAGTATTTT
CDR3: CSATREPTDTQYF

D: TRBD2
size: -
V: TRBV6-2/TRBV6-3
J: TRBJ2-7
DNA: TGTGCCAGCCGGTATCGGGGGGGATACGAGCAGTACTTC
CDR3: CASRYRGGYEQYF

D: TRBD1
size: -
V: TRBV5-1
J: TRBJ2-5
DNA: TGCGCCAGCGGCCTAACTGGACAGGGCCTTCAAGAGACCCAGTACTTC
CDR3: CASGLTGQGLQETQYF

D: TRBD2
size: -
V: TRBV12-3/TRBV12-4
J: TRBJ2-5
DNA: TGTGCCAGCAGTCCGCTAGCGGGAGCGTTGGAGACCCAGTACTTC
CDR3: CASSPLAGALETQYF

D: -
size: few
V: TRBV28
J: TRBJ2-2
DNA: TGTGCCAGCAGTTTGTTACGGACCCTCAACACCGGGGAGCTGTTTTTT
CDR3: CASSLLRTLNTGELFF

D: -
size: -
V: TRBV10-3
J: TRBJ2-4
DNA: TGTGCCATCAGTGGCAGTGGGAAAAACATTCAGTACTTC
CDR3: CAISGSGKNIQYF

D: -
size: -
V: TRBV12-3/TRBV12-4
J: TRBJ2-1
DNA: TGTGCCACTAGAAAGGTCGCCAATGAGCAGTTCTTC
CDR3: CATRKVANEQFF

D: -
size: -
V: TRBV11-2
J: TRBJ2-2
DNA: TGTGCCAGCAGCCTAAAGGAGAGGACCACCGGGGAGCTGTTTTTT
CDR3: CASSLKERTTGELFF

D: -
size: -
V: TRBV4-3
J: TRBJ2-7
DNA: TGCGCCAGCAGCCAAGGCACCCCAGGATCTGAGGAGCAGTACTTC
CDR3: CASSQGTPGSEEQYF

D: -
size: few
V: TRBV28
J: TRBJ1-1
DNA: TGTGCCAGCACCCCGCTAGGGCAAGAGGGTGAAGCTTTCTTT
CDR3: CASTPLGQEGEAFF

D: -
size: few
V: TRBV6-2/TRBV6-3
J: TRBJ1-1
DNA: TGTGCCAGCAGTTACGTTCCGGGGATGAACACTGAAGCTTTCTTT
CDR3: CASSYVPGMNTEAFF

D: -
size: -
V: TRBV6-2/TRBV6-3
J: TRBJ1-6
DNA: TGTGCCAGCAGTTCACAGGGTAGGACCCTCCACTTT
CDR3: CASSSQGRTLHF

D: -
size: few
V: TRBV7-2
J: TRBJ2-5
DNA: TGTGCCAGCAGCTTTAGAAGGGGCCAAGGAGGGACCCAGTACTTC
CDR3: CASSFRRGQGGTQYF

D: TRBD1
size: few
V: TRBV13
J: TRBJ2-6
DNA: TGTGCCAGCAGCGGCCGGGACAGGCCCTCTGGGGCCAACGTCCTGACTTTC
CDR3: CASSGRDRPSGANVLTF

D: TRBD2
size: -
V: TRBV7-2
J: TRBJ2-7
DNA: TGTGCCAGCAGCGAGAGACTAGCGGGAAGCTCCTACGAGCAGTACTTC
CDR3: CASSERLAGSSYEQYF